Shown below are 25 T cell receptor beta chains from a single sample sequenced in a study of Tregs in tolerant kidney transplant recipients. Sequencing was performed with immunoSEQ multiplex PCR; in TCRdb, only in-frame clones are kept and a portion is missing. Of 85,000 to 95,000 clones listed, over 85% are singletons. Sequencing was done on a sample of CD8+ T cells from blood. Receptors originate from a human donor in good health.

V and J are TRBV6-5 and TRBJ2-3; 7 nucleotides agree with TRBD2. The CDR3 length is 16 residues. The trim removed 2 bases at V and 0 bases at J, leaving 5 bases unmatched. Looked up from germline, CDR1 is MNHEY and CDR2 is SVGAGI. CDR3 coding DNA: TGTGCCAGCAGTTACGTGGCGGGAGCAAGCACAGATACGCAGTATTTT. It encodes CASSYVAGASTDTQYF.

This chain links TRBV7-9 with TRBJ2-7; TRBD1 matches at 9 bases. The CDR3 has 15 residues. V lost 3 bases, J lost 5 bases, and 8 bases stayed unmatched. Looked up from germline, CDR1 is SEHNR and CDR2 is FQNEAQ (reference sequence). The CDR3 DNA reads as TGTGCCAGCAGCTTTCTCGGGACAGGGAAAAACGAGCAGTACTTC. Protein product: CASSFLGTGKNEQYF.

V is TRBV29-1 and J is TRBJ2-7; D might be TRBD2 (7 bases). This CDR3 spans 14 amino acids. Germline CDR1 and CDR2: SQVTM and ANQGSEA. Trimming cost V 1 base and J 2 bases, with 12 bases left between them. The DNA of the CDR3 is TGCAGCGTTGAAGCCAAGGGGGGGGCCTACGAGCAGTACTTC. Translation: CSVEAKGGAYEQYF.

The chain carries TRBV7-9 and TRBJ1-2; D call uncertain. Germline loops: CDR1 SEHNR, CDR2 FQNEAQ (reference sequence). This CDR3 is 12 amino acids long. Trimming left V 3 bases short and J 7 bases short, with 9 bases between. CDR3 nucleotide sequence: TGTGCCAGCAGCTTCGGTGCAGGTGGCTACACCTTC. Its protein product is CASSFGAGGYTF.

This clone was counted between two and nine times. The chain is built from TRBV7-2 and TRBJ1-5; tentative D call: TRBD1 (5 bases). V was cut by 0 bases and J by 0 bases, with 12 bases left in between. Germline assignment: CDR1 SGHTA and CDR2 FQGNSA. The CDR3 totals 17 residues. The CDR3 DNA follows: TGTGCCAGCAGCTTAGCGCCAGGGACCCATAGCAATCAGCCCCAGCATTTT. This codes for CASSLAPGTHSNQPQHF.

The V and J genes are TRBV5-6 and TRBJ2-7; maybe TRBD2 (7 bases). This CDR3 comprises 13 residues. V lost 3 bases, J lost 7 bases, and 14 bases lay in between. From germline, CDR1 is SGHDT and CDR2 YYEEEE. The CDR3, as DNA: TGTGCCAGCAGCTGGGCCGGGGGGCAGGAGCAGTACTTC. This sequence encodes CASSWAGGQEQYF.

V and J are TRBV4-2 and TRBJ2-7; D uncertain. This CDR3 is 15 amino acids long. Germline CDR1 LGHNA, CDR2 YNFKEQ. Trimming removed 1 base from V and 0 bases from J, with 10 bases in between. The CDR3 bases are TGTGCCAGCAGCCAAGTTGCAGTCAGCTCCTACGAGCAGTACTTC. Protein sequence: CASSQVAVSSYEQYF.

The V call is TRBV30, the J call TRBJ1-5; D not certain. CDR3 length equals 14 residues. The germline gives CDR1 GTSNPN, CDR2 SVGIG (reference sequence). V was trimmed by 0 bases and J by 0 bases, leaving 6 bases between them. CDR3 sequence (DNA): TGTGCCTGGAGTGTAGGGTATAGCAATCAGCCCCAGCATTTT. Its protein is CAWSVGYSNQPQHF.

This chain uses TRBV27 with TRBJ1-2; D possibly corresponds to TRBD1 (5 bases). CDR3 length equals 12 residues. Germline V lookup: CDR1 MNHEY, CDR2 SMNVEV (reference sequence). Between the trimmed V and J ends, which lost 8 bases and 4 bases, there was a span of 11 bases. In DNA form, the CDR3 reads TGTGCCAGCTGGGGAGGGGCCTATGGCTACACCTTC. Protein sequence: CASWGGAYGYTF.

V usage is TRBV5-6 and J usage is TRBJ2-5; maybe TRBD2 (5 bases). The V gene lost 3 bases and the J gene lost 3 bases, with 15 bases spanning the gap. Germline V gene sequence: CDR1 SGHDT, CDR2 YYEEEE. The CDR3 extends over 15 amino acids. The CDR3 region is CASSSLVGGKETQYF. The DNA for the CDR3 is TGTGCCAGCAGCTCTCTGGTCGGAGGAAAAGAGACCCAGTACTTC. Drawing the rest from reference TRBV5-6 and TRBJ2-5, the complete variable domain is DAGVTQSPTHLIKTRGQQVTLRCSPKSGHDTVSWYQQALGQGPQFIFQYYEEEERQRGNFPDRFSGHQFPNYSSELNVNALLLGDSALYLCASSSLVGGKETQYFGPGTRLLVL.

The rearrangement links TRBV5-4 to TRBJ2-5; 8 bases line up with TRBD1. Germline V gene sequence: CDR1 SGHNT, CDR2 YYREEE (reference sequence). Trimming took 3 bases from V and 2 from J; bases not matched to a gene: 0. The CDR3 covers 13 residues. The CDR3 loop is CASSYRGQETQYF. In DNA form, the CDR3 reads TGTGCCAGCAGCTACAGGGGGCAAGAGACCCAGTACTTC.

The rearrangement uses TRBV5-1 and TRBJ1-1; D ambiguous. Trimming took off 1 base at V and 0 bases at J, with 7 bases between the two ends. Germline V gene lookup returns CDR1 SGHRS and CDR2 YFSETQ. This CDR3 region has 14 residues. The CDR3 reads CASSLLHLNTEAFF. CDR3 nucleotides: TGCGCCAGCAGCTTGCTCCACTTGAACACTGAAGCTTTCTTT.

J is TRBJ1-1 and V is TRBV9; no definite D call. Between the trimmed V and J ends, which lost 4 bases and 1 base, there was a span of 5 bases. CDR1 is SGDLS, CDR2 YYNGEE, per germline. The CDR3 runs 12 residues. The CDR3 loop reads CASSPGNTEAFF. CDR3 sequence (DNA): TGTGCCAGCAGCCCGGGGAACACTGAAGCTTTCTTT.

This chain connects TRBV7-8 to TRBJ2-2; D could derive from TRBD1 or TRBD2 (5 bases each). Trimming shortened V by 2 bases and J by 7 bases, and 17 bases separated the two germline ends. CDR1 is SGHVS and CDR2 is FQNEAQ in the germline V gene. This CDR3 is built from 16 residues. The CDR3 region has the DNA TGTGCCAGCAGCTTATACGTTGGGACGAGTCTCGGGGAGCTGTTTTTT. This sequence encodes CASSLYVGTSLGELFF.

The chain employs TRBV7-9 and TRBJ2-3; D ambiguous. Trimming stripped 4 bases from V and 0 bases from J, with 11 bases between. The CDR3 runs 15 residues. Germline values: CDR1 SEHNR, CDR2 FQNEAQ (reference sequence). The CDR3 here is CASSSTRVSTDTQYF. CDR3 nucleotides: TGTGCCAGCAGCTCGACCCGGGTGAGCACAGATACGCAGTATTTT.

This clone was detected only once. The gene calls are TRBV10-1 and TRBJ2-7; perhaps TRBD2 as D (6 bases). CDR3 length: 14 amino acids. V was clipped by 0 bases and J by 6 bases, with 12 bases between them. CDR1 is WNHNN and CDR2 is SYGVQD in the germline V gene (reference sequence). The CDR3 loop reads CASSESIGTGEQYF. CDR3 in DNA: TGCGCCAGCAGTGAGTCGATCGGGACTGGCGAGCAGTACTTC.

This rearrangement joins TRBV13 to TRBJ2-3; D is uncertain. Between the trimmed V and J ends, which lost 6 bases and 2 bases, there was a span of 15 bases. The germline V gene has CDR1 PRHDT and CDR2 FYEKMQ (reference sequence). CDR3 length equals 15 residues. CDR3 loop: CASSPGGLSTDTQYF. The CDR3 DNA sequence: TGTGCCAGCAGTCCCGGTGGTCTCTCCACAGATACGCAGTATTTT.

This rearrangement joins TRBV6-5 to TRBJ2-7; the D gene is possibly TRBD2 (5 bases). The CDR3 is made up of 15 amino acids. V dropped 8 bases and J dropped 0 bases, with 17 bases sitting between them. Germline-derived CDR1 and CDR2 are MNHEY and SVGAGI. CDR3 DNA: TGTGCCAGCCGAAGCCTAGCCGATAGCTCCTACGAGCAGTACTTC. It yields the protein CASRSLADSSYEQYF.

The gene calls are TRBV27 and TRBJ2-7; maybe TRBD1 (6 bases). Germline CDR1 is MNHEY and CDR2 is SMNVEV (reference sequence). This CDR3 is built from 11 residues. The ends were cut back, 8 bases at V and 6 bases at J, with 11 bases in the middle. CDR3 in DNA: TGTGCCAGCTATACAGGGACCGAGCAGTACTTC. Amino acid sequence: CASYTGTEQYF.

The chain recombines TRBV27 with TRBJ2-2; D call uncertain. The ends were cut back, 0 bases at V and 1 base at J, with 3 bases in the middle. CDR3 length equals 14 residues. The V gene's germline CDR1 is MNHEY and CDR2 SMNVEV (reference sequence). The CDR3 reads CASSLSGNTGELFF. The DNA of the CDR3 is TGTGCCAGCAGTTTATCCGGGAACACCGGGGAGCTGTTTTTT.

The chain carries TRBV27 and TRBJ2-5, with TRBD1 matching over 8 bases. This CDR3 is 14 amino acids long. The junction had 4 bases not matched to a gene; V was cut back by 2 bases and J by 5 bases. Per germline, CDR1 MNHEY and CDR2 SMNVEV (reference sequence). CDR3 region: CASSLDRGIETQYF. In DNA form, the CDR3 reads TGTGCCAGCAGTTTAGACAGGGGAATCGAGACCCAGTACTTC.

There are a few counts of this clone. The chain recombines TRBV10-3 with TRBJ2-5; 9 positions agree with TRBD1. CDR1 and CDR2 (germline): ENHRY, SYGVKD. Losses at the gene ends were 3 bases for V and 5 bases for J; bases not matched to a gene: 7. The CDR3 is made up of 15 amino acids. The CDR3 bases are TGTGCCATCAGTGAAGACACAGGGGGCCGGGAGACCCAGTACTTC. Its protein product is CAISEDTGGRETQYF.

V usage is TRBV6-1 and J usage is TRBJ1-2; 7 bases match TRBD1. CDR3 length: 19 residues. J gave up 5 bases and V 1 base, and 19 bases lay outside the gene matches. Germline CDR1 and CDR2: MNHNS and SASEGT. CDR3 amino acids: CASSEEARTGPTSRYGYTF. The DNA for the CDR3 is TGTGCCAGCAGTGAAGAGGCGCGGACAGGTCCAACTTCTAGGTATGGCTACACCTTC.

The chain recombines TRBV29-1 with TRBJ1-3; D gene uncertain. Looked up from germline, CDR1 is SQVTM and CDR2 is ANQGSEA. V was shortened by 6 bases and J by 0 bases, with 15 bases between the two germline ends. The CDR3 has 15 residues. CDR3 region: CSVWAQSSSGNTIYF. The DNA for the CDR3 is TGCAGCGTCTGGGCACAGTCGAGCTCTGGAAACACCATATATTTT.

The genes are TRBV7-9 and TRBJ2-2; 9 bases fit TRBD2. The V and J ends lost 5 bases and 3 bases, in that order; junction bases with no gene match: 10. This CDR3 has 17 residues. Germline lookup yields CDR1 SEHNR and CDR2 FQNEAQ (reference sequence). Here the CDR3 DNA reads TGTGCCAGCAGCCTGCGTAGCGGGAGAGTTGACACCGGGGAGCTGTTTTTT. Translating gives CASSLRSGRVDTGELFF.